This T cell receptor (beta chain) emerged from a study of blood T cell repertoires in COVID-19 (dated by TCRdb to about 2020). Context from the whole study: Samples covering the acute and convalescent phases of COVID-19 were provided by collaborators in the United States, Italy and Spain. The samples were drawn from the first 160 participants of the ongoing ImmuneRACE study and from some 1,300 subjects provided by 6 global collaborators. The material from the prospective study consisted of cDNA or gDNA derived from T cells, B-cell-depleted T cells, or PBMCs. Subjects who had been exposed to COVID-19, were actively infected with it, or had recovered from it provided the deeply sampled blood TCRbeta repertoires that made up the dataset. Where available, HLA class I and class II types were obtained from metadata supplied by the sample provider rather than from assay-based typing. A freely available public database, intended as a resource for researchers studying the immune response to SARS-CoV-2, is where the repertoires were released. Sample metadata almost always included a de-identified subject ID, COVID-19 status, age in years and sex. Broad study findings and their caveats: The amount of clinical and demographic metadata varied by source and participant and was provided uncurated.

Collaborating institutions collected whole blood in K2EDTA tubes following their own protocols. For TCRbeta analysis, collaborators shipped samples in one of three forms: frozen whole blood, isolated PBMCs, or DNA extracted from either of those sample types. From cysteine to phenylalanine, the CDR3 is 14 amino acids long. The sequence is cut down to CDR3 DNA, 42 bases in frame from base 1. V is pruned by 3 bases and J by 7 bases, leaving 1 base of the junction without a gene match. CDR1 and CDR2 were assigned from the germline V gene (reference sequence) as LGHDT and YNNKEL. TCRbeta CDR3 regions were amplified from genomic DNA using the immunoSEQ Assay, a bias-controlled multiplex PCR. The published analysis was carried out like this. The number of nucleated cells in each sample was estimated by amplification of reference gene primers within the assay. To quantify the absolute abundance of each unique TCRbeta CDR3 rearrangement, sequence reads were collapsed and filtered. For each sample, productive Simpson clonality was calculated by taking the square root of Simpson's diversity index across productive rearrangements. As stored in TCRdb, this immuneACCESS dataset retains in-frame rearrangements with V and J assigned. A fraction of the clones does not appear; measured against another copy, unresolved V genes explain less than half of the discrepancy, and the remainder lacks a known reason. V and J calls and clone size are copied from that table; D and trimming were computed from the DNA. The sample yields about 120,000 clones; 70% to 75% were counted once. The ten largest account for around 6% of the sample.

Notes on this clone: Its antigen remains unidentified. Per-base quality was not reported, and no clone a single base away is much larger than it.

This chain is built from TRBV3-1 (or the pseudogene TRBV3-2) and TRBJ2-1; 12 of the junction bases match TRBD2. The receptor was derived from a man aged 60 to 75 with acute or convalescent COVID-19. The sample taken for sequencing was peripheral blood. In nucleotide form, the sequence is TGTGCCAGCAGCCAGACTAGCGGGAGTAATGAGCAGTTCTTC. Its translation is CASSQTSGSNEQFF.